One and the same sample provided the 16 T cell receptor beta chains below, sequenced in a study of OX40 agonist ivuxolimab in advanced cancers. Clones were sequenced by immunoSEQ multiplex PCR, and TCRdb holds only the in-frame ones, with some missing. The sample gives tens of thousands of clones, just under 85% of which show up once; under 3.5% is in the top ten. The source was CD4+ or CD8+ T cells sorted from blood, collected in a trial of the OX40 agonist ivuxolimab. Receptors originate from an adult with an advanced solid tumor such as melanoma, head and neck, liver or kidney cancer.

The chain has TRBV7-2 and TRBJ2-3; perhaps D is TRBD1 or TRBD2 (7 bases each). Germline V gene sequence: CDR1 SGHTA, CDR2 FQGNSA. V was pared by 3 bases and J by 4 bases, with 14 bases between. The CDR3 runs to 15 residues. As DNA, the CDR3 is TGTGCCAGCAGCTTTCAGGGGGGGGCGTCAGATACGCAGTATTTT. Translating it yields CASSFQGGASDTQYF.

V and J are TRBV7-2 and TRBJ2-3; D uncertain. Germline V gives CDR1 SGHTA, CDR2 FQGNSA. V was clipped by 1 base and J by 5 bases, with 4 bases between them. This CDR3 spans 12 amino acids. Written as DNA, the CDR3 is TGTGCCAGCAGCTTAGAAGGAGATACGCAGTATTTT. This codes for CASSLEGDTQYF.

This chain connects TRBV2 to TRBJ1-4; the D is unclear. There are 12 residues in the CDR3. V dropped 4 bases and J dropped 8 bases, with 8 bases sitting between them. Germline assignment: CDR1 SNHLY and CDR2 FYNNEI. CDR3 amino acids: CASSGVEEKLFF. The CDR3 DNA is TGTGCCAGCAGTGGGGTAGAGGAAAAACTGTTTTTT.

The chain combines TRBV4-1 with TRBJ1-2, with TRBD1 matching 10 bases. The V gene's germline CDR1 is MGHRA and CDR2 YSYEKL. The V segment lost 2 bases and the J segment 6 bases; nucleotides outside the gene matches: 3. The CDR3 totals 14 residues. CDR3 nucleotide sequence: TGCGCCAGCAGCCAACCGGGACAGGGGAATGGCTACACCTTC. Translating gives CASSQPGQGNGYTF.

The rearrangement links TRBV5-5 to TRBJ1-3; 7 nucleotides line up with TRBD1. Germline V gives CDR1 SGHKS, CDR2 YYEKEE (reference sequence). The CDR3 runs 14 residues. After removal of 6 bases from V and 4 bases from J, the junction contained 7 bases not matched to a gene. CDR3 coding DNA: TGTGCCAGCAATACACAGGGGACAGGAAACACCATATATTTT. Translation gives CASNTQGTGNTIYF. Combining the CDR3 with reference TRBV5-5 and TRBJ1-3 gives the whole variable domain DAGVTQSPTHLIKTRGQQVTLRCSPISGHKSVSWYQQVLGQGPQFIFQYYEKEERGRGNFPDRFSARQFPNYSSELNVNALLLGDSALYLCASNTQGTGNTIYFGEGSWLTVV.

The chain combines TRBV19 with TRBJ1-2; no firm D call. Germline CDR1 and CDR2: LNHDA and SQIVND (reference sequence). V gave up 7 bases and J gave up 2 bases, with 14 bases separating them. The CDR3 runs to 14 residues. The CDR3 nucleotides are TGTGCCAGTACCCCTACAGCCCGGAACTATGGCTACACCTTC. It is translated as CASTPTARNYGYTF.

This chain links TRBV9 with TRBJ1-3; D gene uncertain. Trimming removed 0 bases from V and 0 bases from J, with 7 bases in between. The CDR3 length is 15 residues. Germline V gene data show CDR1 as SGDLS and CDR2 as YYNGEE. The chain's CDR3 is CASSVDANSGNTIYF. In nucleotides, the CDR3 is TGTGCCAGCAGCGTAGACGCGAACTCTGGAAACACCATATATTTT.

This chain uses TRBV2 with TRBJ2-7; TRBD2 is a possible D gene (6 bases). Germline V lookup: CDR1 SNHLY, CDR2 FYNNEI. The CDR3 totals 13 residues. Between the trimmed V and J ends, which lost 7 bases and 4 bases, there was a span of 14 bases. This CDR3 is CASNYGLYYEQYF. In nucleotides, the CDR3 is TGTGCCAGCAATTACGGACTATATTACGAGCAGTACTTC.

The chain links TRBV10-3 to TRBJ2-3; tentatively, D is TRBD2 (6 bases). Germline-derived CDR1 and CDR2 are ENHRY and SYGVKD. V lost 11 bases to trimming and J lost 5 bases, with 17 bases between them. This CDR3 region has 13 residues. CDR3 nucleotides: TGTGCCGGGGCGGGGTCGAACGGAGATACGCAGTATTTT. Encoded protein: CAGAGSNGDTQYF.

This clone was seen only once. The rearrangement links TRBV30 to TRBJ2-5; no clear D. CDR3 size: 12 residues. V lost 3 bases and J 0 bases, leaving 5 bases between the germline ends. Germline CDR1 reads GTSNPN; CDR2 reads SVGIG (reference sequence). The CDR3 DNA is TGTGCCTGGAGCCGGTACCAAGAGACCCAGTACTTC. Translating gives CAWSRYQETQYF.

The genes are TRBV4-3 and TRBJ1-3; 12 bases are shared with TRBD1. CDR1 and CDR2 from the germline V gene are LGHNA and YSLEER. V lost 1 base to trimming and J lost 2 bases; unmatched junction nucleotides: 12. This CDR3 comprises 20 residues. CDR3 protein: CASSQVHGSGTGGAGNTIYF. As DNA, the CDR3 is TGCGCCAGCAGCCAAGTCCACGGCTCCGGGACAGGGGGCGCTGGAAACACCATATATTTT.

This clone showed up just a few times. V gene TRBV4-3 combines with J gene TRBJ1-1; no clear D. Trimming stripped 4 bases from V and 3 bases from J, with 12 bases between. The CDR3 is 14 amino acids. The germline CDR1 and CDR2 sequences are LGHNA and YSLEER. CDR3 nucleotides: TGCGCCAGCAGCCCTCAAGGGTATCACACTGAAGCTTTCTTT. Its translation: CASSPQGYHTEAFF.

The rearrangement links TRBV29-1 to TRBJ1-1; D uncertain. V gave up 6 bases and J gave up 1 base, with 12 bases separating them. This CDR3 region has 13 residues. CDR1 is SQVTM and CDR2 is ANQGSEA in the germline V gene. Here the CDR3 reads CSVTRVANTEAFF. In DNA, the CDR3 is TGCAGCGTAACCCGGGTGGCGAACACTGAAGCTTTCTTT.

The gene calls are TRBV5-1 and TRBJ2-3, with 7 bases fitting TRBD2. The CDR3 is 16 amino acids. Germline V gene sequence: CDR1 SGHRS, CDR2 YFSETQ. After removal of 4 bases from V and 1 base from J, the junction contained 9 bases not matched to a gene. The CDR3 bases are TGCGCCAGCAGCGGGAGGGTCAGGGTCGGCACAGATACGCAGTATTTT. Protein: CASSGRVRVGTDTQYF.

This clone was observed a few times. CDR3 in amino acids: CASSLGGTSGNTIYF. In nucleotides, the CDR3 is TGTGCCAGCAGTTTAGGGGGGACATCGGGAAACACCATATATTTT. The chain combines TRBV27 with TRBJ1-3; D possibly corresponds to TRBD1 (6 bases). Germline V CDR1 and CDR2: MNHEY, SMNVEV (reference sequence). The V gene lost 2 bases and the J gene lost 4 bases, with 12 bases spanning the gap. The CDR3 has 15 amino acids.

This rearrangement joins TRBV6-1 to TRBJ1-2; possibly TRBD1 for D (6 bases). Trimming pared 6 bases from V and 4 bases from J, leaving 15 bases between. Germline V gene data show CDR1 as MNHNS and CDR2 as SASEGT. This CDR3 region has 14 residues. The CDR3 bases are TGTGCCAGCAGGAGGACAGAGGGTACCTATGGCTACACCTTC. Protein product: CASRRTEGTYGYTF.